The 24 T cell receptor beta chains given below trace back to one sample, sequenced in a study of T-cell memory formation after mild COVID-19. TCRdb recomputed calls from the 5' RACE reads with MiXCR, one row per CDR3 protein. The table records 470,000 or so distinct CDR3 sequences, 20% of them present only once. Input material: PBMCs or a T cell subset sorted from them (not recorded which). These TCRs come from an adult woman who had mild COVID-19 (a few samples of this study predate the infection). Cell type and time point are not known.

The V gene is TRBV7-3, the J gene TRBJ2-1, with D possibly matching TRBD2 (7 bases). Germline assignment: CDR1 SGHTA and CDR2 FQGTGA. The V end lost 5 bases, the J end lost 7 bases, and 18 bases lay between the germline ends. The CDR3 has 15 amino acids. CDR3 DNA sequence: TGTGCCAGCAGCCCGGCTTCGGGGGGCTGGAATGAGCAGTTCTTC. It specifies CASSPASGGWNEQFF.

CDR3 loop: CASSLGQSSYNSPLHF. DNA for the CDR3: TGTGCCAGCAGCCTCGGACAGAGCTCCTATAATTCACCCCTCCACTTT. This chain connects TRBV12-3 or TRBV12-4 to TRBJ1-6; possible D gene TRBD1, 6 bases. V was shortened by 6 bases and J by 0 bases, with 12 bases between the two germline ends. The CDR3 is made up of 16 amino acids.

This clonotype appeared a few times. The CDR3 region is CASSRTSGDDGHEQFF. CDR3 in DNA: TGTGCCAGCAGCCGGACTAGCGGGGACGACGGACATGAGCAGTTCTTC. V is TRBV3-1 and J is TRBJ2-1, with 12 bases matching TRBD2. The V and J ends lost 4 bases and 8 bases, in that order; junction bases with no gene match: 9. The length of the CDR3 is 16 residues. Germline assignment: CDR1 LGHDT and CDR2 YNNKEL (reference sequence).

This clonotype was seen only a few times. The genes are TRBV5-1 and TRBJ1-3, with 7 bases that match TRBD1. V shed 3 bases, J shed 2 bases, and the junction held 5 bases outside the gene matches. The CDR3 contains 15 residues. Germline V gives CDR1 SGHRS, CDR2 YFSETQ. CDR3 DNA: TGCGCCAGCAGCTCCGACAGGGCACCTGGAAACACCATATATTTT. Protein sequence: CASSSDRAPGNTIYF.

The chain carries TRBV18 and TRBJ1-3, with a weak D call TRBD1 (5 bases). From germline, CDR1 is KGHSH and CDR2 LQKENI. The CDR3 sequence is 17 residues long. V was pared by 0 bases and J by 0 bases, with 12 bases between. CDR3 loop: CASSPPSRGSSGNTIYF. CDR3 in DNA: TGTGCCAGCTCACCACCGTCTCGGGGGAGCTCTGGAAACACCATATATTTT.

This chain joins TRBV12-3 or TRBV12-4 and TRBJ1-1; D unresolved. Trimming removed 3 bases from V and 1 base from J, with 9 bases in between. The CDR3 runs 14 residues. The CDR3 protein is CASSFAGPNTEAFF. The CDR3 DNA sequence: TGTGCCAGCAGTTTCGCAGGCCCGAACACTGAAGCTTTCTTT.

The chain recombines TRBV28 with TRBJ2-7, with D unresolved. Trimming stripped 4 bases from V and 6 bases from J, with 4 bases between. This CDR3 has 10 residues. CDR1 and CDR2 from the germline V gene are MDHEN and SYDVKM. The CDR3 nucleotides are TGTGCCAGCAGTTGGTCCGAGCAGTACTTC. Translated: CASSWSEQYF.

This clonotype was detected a few times. CDR3 coding DNA: TGCGCCAGCAGCTTGGGACAAACATACACCGGGGAGCTGTTTTTT. Its protein product is CASSLGQTYTGELFF. The chain carries TRBV5-1 and TRBJ2-2; D call uncertain. CDR1 and CDR2 (germline): SGHRS, YFSETQ. V was trimmed by 0 bases and J by 3 bases, leaving 9 bases between them. This CDR3 is 15 amino acids long.

The rearrangement uses TRBV27 and TRBJ2-1; D uncertain. CDR1 and CDR2 (germline): MNHEY, SMNVEV (reference sequence). V lost 8 bases and J lost 6, with 11 bases in between. The CDR3 spans 12 residues. Here the CDR3 DNA reads TGTGCCAGCGGGGTGAGCGTCAATGAGCAGTTCTTC. Translating it yields CASGVSVNEQFF.

This clonotype occurred once. The chain uses TRBV6-2 or TRBV6-3 and TRBJ1-5; possibly TRBD1 for D (6 bases). Per the germline V gene, CDR1 is MNHEY and CDR2 is SVGEGT. The V end lost 1 base, the J end lost 4 bases, and 14 bases lay between the germline ends. This CDR3 is 16 amino acids long. CDR3 region: CASSYFGQLRNQPQHF. CDR3 nucleotides: TGTGCCAGCAGTTACTTTGGACAGCTGAGGAATCAGCCCCAGCATTTT.

This chain connects TRBV30 to TRBJ2-7; no reliable D call. The CDR3 contains 14 residues. The germline CDR1 and CDR2 sequences are GTSNPN and SVGIG (reference sequence). The ends were cut back, 4 bases at V and 2 bases at J, with 15 bases in the middle. The CDR3 loop is CAWTEGRYPYEQYF. For the CDR3, the DNA is TGTGCCTGGACCGAAGGCAGGTATCCCTACGAGCAGTACTTC.

This clonotype was detected only a few times. V is TRBV19 and J is TRBJ1-1; a weak D match, TRBD1 (5 bases). Trimming cost V 0 bases and J 0 bases, with 20 bases left between them. CDR3 length: 19 amino acids. CDR1 and CDR2 from the germline V gene are LNHDA and SQIVND (reference sequence). CDR3 residues: CASSIDVTWVGLMNTEAFF. The CDR3 DNA reads TGTGCCAGTAGTATAGATGTGACGTGGGTGGGACTGATGAACACTGAAGCTTTCTTT.

The V call is TRBV10-3, the J call TRBJ1-4; no clear D gene. Trimming took 0 bases from V and 2 from J, leaving 7 bases between them. Germline V gene data show CDR1 as ENHRY and CDR2 as SYGVKD. The CDR3 totals 15 residues. CDR3 loop: CAISESQETNEKLFF. The CDR3 bases are TGTGCCATCAGTGAGTCCCAGGAGACTAATGAAAAACTGTTTTTT.

The rearrangement links TRBV12-3 or TRBV12-4 to TRBJ2-3; D may be TRBD1 or TRBD2 (5 bases each). The CDR3 is 15 amino acids. The germline V and J ends were trimmed by 8 bases and 6 bases, with 21 bases remaining between them. For the CDR3, the DNA is TGTGCCAGCGCATTCCCGGGACCAAAAGAGGATACGCAGTATTTT. It is translated as CASAFPGPKEDTQYF.

The chain joins TRBV27 to TRBJ2-7, with D unresolved. This CDR3 region has 13 residues. The V gene lost 3 bases and the J gene lost 4 bases, with 10 bases spanning the gap. Germline V CDR1 and CDR2: MNHEY, SMNVEV (reference sequence). Here the CDR3 reads CASSFSPGYEQYF. CDR3 nucleotides: TGTGCCAGCAGTTTCAGTCCCGGTTACGAGCAGTACTTC.

The V call is TRBV12-3 or TRBV12-4, the J call TRBJ2-3; D uncertain. V was clipped by 1 base and J by 0 bases, with 5 bases between them. The CDR3 totals 14 residues. This CDR3 is CASSLERSTDTQYF. Written as DNA, the CDR3 is TGTGCCAGCAGTTTAGAGCGTAGCACAGATACGCAGTATTTT.

There are a few counts of this clonotype. CDR3 amino acids: CASSPQGWEDTIYF. CDR3 nucleotide sequence: TGCGCCAGCAGCCCTCAGGGTTGGGAGGACACCATATATTTT. The V call is TRBV5-1, the J call TRBJ1-3; perhaps TRBD1 as D (5 bases). Germline CDR1 and CDR2: SGHRS and YFSETQ. The V and J ends lost 4 bases and 8 bases respectively, with 16 bases between them. The CDR3 is 14 amino acids.

The J gene is TRBJ2-5, the V gene TRBV9; 14 bases align to TRBD2. The germline V gene encodes CDR1 SGDLS and CDR2 YYNGEE. V was pared by 0 bases and J by 5 bases, with 9 bases of the junction left unmatched. This CDR3 spans 18 amino acids. CDR3 sequence: CASSVAAGTSGSQETQYF. The CDR3 nucleotides read TGTGCCAGCAGCGTAGCGGCCGGGACTAGCGGGAGTCAGGAGACCCAGTACTTC.

This clonotype has just a few counts. The gene calls are TRBV5-1 and TRBJ2-3, with 8 bases matching TRBD2. The length of the CDR3 is 16 residues. With 1 base clipped from V and 5 bases from J, the junction kept 9 bases outside the gene matches. From germline, CDR1 is SGHRS and CDR2 YFSETQ. CDR3 nucleotide sequence: TGCGCCAGCAGCTTGTTTTCGGGGGGGCCCATAGATACGCAGTATTTT. Amino acids: CASSLFSGGPIDTQYF.

This clonotype showed up just a few times. V usage is TRBV29-1 and J usage is TRBJ1-3; TRBD1 might be the D (5 bases). The CDR3 runs to 14 residues. Trimming stripped 3 bases from V and 4 bases from J, with 13 bases between. CDR1 and CDR2 from the germline V gene are SQVTM and ANQGSEA. The CDR3 DNA sequence: TGCAGCGTTGATAGCTCAGGGACGGGAAACACCATATATTTT. Encoded protein: CSVDSSGTGNTIYF.

The rearrangement uses TRBV10-3 and TRBJ2-3; 14 nucleotides line up with TRBD2. The V segment lost 6 bases and the J segment 2 bases; nucleotides outside the gene matches: 7. Germline CDR1 is ENHRY and CDR2 is SYGVKD. CDR3 length: 17 residues. The CDR3 bases are TGTGCCATCAGGGGGACTAGCGGGAGTGTATCCACAGATACGCAGTATTTT. It translates to CAIRGTSGSVSTDTQYF.

This clonotype has more than one count but fewer than ten. The chain links TRBV6-6 to TRBJ2-6; D might be TRBD1 (5 bases). Germline loops: CDR1 MNHNY, CDR2 SVGAGI (reference sequence). Trimming shortened V by 6 bases and J by 0 bases, and 12 bases separated the two germline ends. The CDR3 loop spans 16 amino acids. CDR3 coding DNA: TGTGCCAGCAGCGTCCCGACAGTCTCTGGGGCCAACGTCCTGACTTTC. The encoded protein is CASSVPTVSGANVLTF.

This clonotype was found a few times. The CDR3 here is CASSTDRISYNEQFF. CDR3 sequence (DNA): TGTGCCAGCAGTACCGACAGGATTTCATACAATGAGCAGTTCTTC. The chain uses TRBV6-5 and TRBJ2-1; maybe TRBD1 (6 bases). The CDR3 loop spans 15 amino acids. CDR1 and CDR2 (germline): MNHEY, SVGAGI. The V gene lost 5 bases and the J gene lost 4 bases, with 15 bases spanning the gap.

The table lists this clonotype with a few counts. The chain is built from TRBV6-6 and TRBJ1-1; 8 bases map to TRBD1. CDR1 and CDR2 from the germline V gene are MNHNY and SVGAGI (reference sequence). CDR3 length: 17 residues. Germline trimming cut 5 bases from V and 0 bases from J; bases unmatched to any gene: 11. The CDR3 is CASSPPGQVIVNTEAFF. The CDR3 bases are TGTGCCAGCAGTCCCCCGGGACAGGTGATTGTGAACACTGAAGCTTTCTTT.